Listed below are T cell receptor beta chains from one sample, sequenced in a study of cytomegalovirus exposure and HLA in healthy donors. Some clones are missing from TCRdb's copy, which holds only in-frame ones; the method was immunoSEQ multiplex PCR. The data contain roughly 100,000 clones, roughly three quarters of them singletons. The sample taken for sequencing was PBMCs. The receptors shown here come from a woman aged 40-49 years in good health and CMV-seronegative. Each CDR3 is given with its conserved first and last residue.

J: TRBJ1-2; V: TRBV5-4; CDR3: CASSLGTDYGYTF
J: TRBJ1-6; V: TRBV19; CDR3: CASSILPSLGSPLHF
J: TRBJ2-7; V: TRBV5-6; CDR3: CASSLGQGRYEQYF
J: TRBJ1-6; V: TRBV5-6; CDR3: CASLRTGARDNSPLHF
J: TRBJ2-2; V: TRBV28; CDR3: CASRDRDRENTGELFF
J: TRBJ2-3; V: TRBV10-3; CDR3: CAISERQGKTDTQYF
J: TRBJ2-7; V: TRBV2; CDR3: CASVPTRDWAVHEQYF
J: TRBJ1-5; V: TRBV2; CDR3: CASNRGQPNQPQHF
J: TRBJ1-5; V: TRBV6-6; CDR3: CASTQGVRVDNQPQHF
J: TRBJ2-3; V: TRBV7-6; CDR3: CASSHRADTQYF
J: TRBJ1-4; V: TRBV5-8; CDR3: CASSITGTGDGEKLFF
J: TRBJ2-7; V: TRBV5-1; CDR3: CASSLGQVYEQYF
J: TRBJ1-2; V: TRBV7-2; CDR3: CASSLTGFEAGYTF
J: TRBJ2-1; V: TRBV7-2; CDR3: CASSALGLAGYNEQFF
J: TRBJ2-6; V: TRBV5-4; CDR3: CASKQVGANVLTF
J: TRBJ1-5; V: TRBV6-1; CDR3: CASRQAGNSQPQHF
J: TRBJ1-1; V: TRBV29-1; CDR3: CSVGVMNTEAFF
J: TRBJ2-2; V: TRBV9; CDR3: CASSVGLAGGINTGELFF
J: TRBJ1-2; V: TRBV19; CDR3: CASTREASRGYTF
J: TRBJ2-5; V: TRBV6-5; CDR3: CASSYSGGRETQYF
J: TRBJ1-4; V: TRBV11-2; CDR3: CASSKDTSPEKLFF
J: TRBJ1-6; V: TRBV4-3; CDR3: CASRPGNSYNSPLHF
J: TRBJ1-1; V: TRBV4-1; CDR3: CASSLRSLALMNTEAFF
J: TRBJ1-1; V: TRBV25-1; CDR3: CASRGSSNTEAFF
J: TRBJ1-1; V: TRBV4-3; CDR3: CASSQEAHRQLNTEAFF
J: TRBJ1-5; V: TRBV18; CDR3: CASSPSIFKQATSNQPQHF
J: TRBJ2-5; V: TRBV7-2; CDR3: CASSFSGGETQYF
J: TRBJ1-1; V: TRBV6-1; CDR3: CASSGGQRNSEAFF
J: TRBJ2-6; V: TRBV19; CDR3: CASSIPAGVGANVLTF
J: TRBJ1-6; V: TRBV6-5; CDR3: CASSSGTGGGSPLHF
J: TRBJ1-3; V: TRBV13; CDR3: CASSPRDSGNTIYF
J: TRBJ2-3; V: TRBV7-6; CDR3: CASSRIVGRYTDTQYF
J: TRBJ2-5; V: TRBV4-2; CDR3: CASSPWDRGQETQYF
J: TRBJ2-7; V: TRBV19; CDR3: CATADRAYEQYF
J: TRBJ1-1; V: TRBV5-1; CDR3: CASSLLGGNTEAFF
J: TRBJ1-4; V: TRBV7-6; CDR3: CASSLEPDSAKLFF